This T cell receptor (beta chain) was observed in a study of T cell changes during pregnancy in multiple sclerosis (dated by TCRdb to between 2019 and 2020). Describing the broader study: In women with multiple sclerosis, the researchers looked at how the T cell repertoire shifted as pregnancy progressed.

Turning to this clone: No antigen is known for it. No qualities accompany the bases; no much larger clone lies one base away.

Trimming takes 5 bases from V and 4 bases from J, and the germline ends sit 12 bases apart. The CDR3, cysteine through phenylalanine, is 13 amino acids long. Of the read, only the CDR3 DNA is kept; its 39 bases are in frame from base 1. According to the germline V gene (reference sequence), CDR1 reads SEHNR and CDR2 reads FQNEAQ. The protocol used for the library was the immunoSEQ multiplex PCR assay. The immuneACCESS repertoire file appears here via TCRdb, limited to in-frame rearrangements. These files lack a portion of the clones; in checked studies, under half of the deficit traces to unresolved V genes, and the cause of the others is not known. The sample data list 60,000 to 70,000 clones, and approximately 90% of these were observed just once. The ten top clones hold over 1.2% of the sample.

This TCR was sampled from a female donor in good health, enrolled as a control in a pregnancy study. The rearrangement combines TRBV7-9 with TRBJ2-7, with no confident D gene call. This sample comprised peripheral blood, obtained in the third trimester of pregnancy. The DNA reads TGTGCCAGCAGCCTAGGGCACGGGTACGAGCAGTACTTC. Its translation is CASSLGHGYEQYF.